These T cell receptor beta chains were read from a single sample in a study of cytomegalovirus exposure and HLA in healthy donors. Generated by immunoSEQ multiplex PCR, the TCRdb table keeps only in-frame clones and is missing some. Here the sample spans 150,000 to 200,000 clones, roughly 80% being singletons. Input material: PBMCs. The source of these receptors is a male donor in good health and CMV-seronegative. CDR3s include the opening cysteine and the closing phenylalanine or tryptophan. A D gene is named only where the DNA matches it firmly. Size is stated for part of the rows, as once, few or many counts, or as a class when the clone is expanded.

-,TRBJ1-2,-,TRBV5-6,CASSLGHSYGYTF,TGTGCCAGCAGCTTGGGACACTCCTATGGCTACACCTTC
-,TRBJ2-7,-,TRBV7-6,CASSPDSRIYEQYF,TGTGCCAGCAGCCCGGACTCGAGAATCTACGAGCAGTACTTC
-,TRBJ2-1,-,TRBV6-5,CASGIGGSYNEQFF,TGTGCCAGCGGAATCGGAGGTTCCTACAATGAGCAGTTCTTC
-,TRBJ1-2,TRBD1,TRBV7-9,CANERPGQGGYTF,TGTGCCAACGAAAGACCTGGACAGGGAGGCTACACCTTC
-,TRBJ2-2,TRBD1,TRBV15,CATSRGQGPRELFF,TGTGCCACCAGCAGAGGACAGGGCCCTAGGGAGCTGTTTTTT
-,TRBJ2-5,TRBD2,TRBV29-1,CSVEAQRGVQETQYF,TGCAGCGTTGAAGCCCAGCGGGGGGTTCAAGAGACCCAGTACTTC
-,TRBJ2-7,-,TRBV5-6,CASSLGSSYEQYF,TGTGCCAGCAGCCTCGGGAGTTCTTACGAGCAGTACTTC
few,TRBJ1-6,-,TRBV9,CASSAHRDNSPLHF,TGTGCCAGCAGCGCACACAGGGATAATTCACCCCTCCACTTT
-,TRBJ2-1,TRBD2,TRBV4-1,CASSHHSTSGRDNEQFF,TGCGCCAGCAGTCACCACTCTACTAGCGGGAGGGACAATGAGCAGTTCTTC
-,TRBJ2-3,TRBD2,TRBV10-3,CAISGNSGGAGDTQYF,TGTGCCATCAGTGGGAATAGCGGGGGGGCAGGAGATACGCAGTATTTT
-,TRBJ2-1,TRBD2,TRBV19,CASTIAAGGLNEQFF,TGTGCCAGTACGATTGCGGCGGGGGGGCTCAATGAGCAGTTCTTC
few,TRBJ2-7,TRBD2,TRBV5-4,CASSLGSSGLYEQYF,TGTGCCAGCAGCTTGGGGTCTAGCGGGCTGTACGAGCAGTACTTC
-,TRBJ1-1,-,TRBV29-1,CSGGQLNTEAFF,TGCAGCGGGGGGCAATTGAACACTGAAGCTTTCTTT
few,TRBJ1-1,-,TRBV7-9,CASSFSGNTEAFF,TGTGCCAGCAGCTTCTCAGGGAACACTGAAGCTTTCTTT
-,TRBJ2-2,TRBD1,TRBV5-1,CASRYGQGFNTGELFF,TGCGCCAGCAGGTACGGACAGGGATTTAACACCGGGGAGCTGTTTTTT
-,TRBJ1-1,-,TRBV5-6,CASSLIGRNTEAFF,TGTGCCAGCAGCTTGATAGGGAGAAACACTGAAGCTTTCTTT
-,TRBJ2-1,-,TRBV25-1,CASSIQGTRNEQFF,TGTGCCAGCAGTATACAGGGAACCAGAAATGAGCAGTTCTTC
-,TRBJ2-7,TRBD1,TRBV5-4,CASSAGTGTNEQYF,TGTGCCAGCAGCGCCGGGACAGGAACAAACGAGCAGTACTTC
few,TRBJ2-1,TRBD1,TRBV5-1,CASSLEGTASSYNEQFF,TGCGCCAGCAGCTTGGAAGGGACAGCAAGCTCCTACAATGAGCAGTTCTTC
-,TRBJ2-7,TRBD1,TRBV7-2,CASSLGQGAYEQYF,TGTGCCAGCAGCTTAGGACAGGGGGCGTACGAGCAGTACTTC
-,TRBJ2-2,TRBD2,TRBV10-3,CAISESLAGETGELFF,TGTGCCATCAGTGAGTCGCTGGCGGGGGAAACCGGGGAGCTGTTTTTT
few,TRBJ1-5,-,TRBV6-5,CASGPGGHSNQPQHF,TGTGCCAGCGGTCCGGGGGGTCATAGCAATCAGCCCCAGCATTTT
-,TRBJ2-2,-,TRBV11-3,CASSPLRGNTGELFF,TGTGCCAGCAGCCCGCTTCGGGGGAACACCGGGGAGCTGTTTTTT
-,TRBJ1-1,-,TRBV21-1,CASSKGPESTEAFF,TGTGCCAGCAGCAAAGGGCCGGAGAGCACTGAAGCTTTCTTT
few,TRBJ2-2,-,TRBV6-6,CASSYAGSPGELFF,TGTGCCAGCAGTTACGCAGGGTCTCCCGGGGAGCTGTTTTTT
-,TRBJ1-6,TRBD1,TRBV19,CASSDRVSYNSPLHF,TGTGCCAGTAGTGACAGGGTCTCCTATAATTCACCCCTCCACTTT
-,TRBJ2-3,-,TRBV27,CASSSGLLLSTDTQYF,TGTGCCAGCAGTTCCGGACTTTTACTAAGCACAGATACGCAGTATTTT
-,TRBJ2-7,-,TRBV29-1,CSVGQGNDEQYF,TGCAGCGTTGGGCAGGGGAACGACGAGCAGTACTTC
-,TRBJ1-1,-,TRBV6-5,CASSPGATAAFF,TGTGCCAGCAGCCCAGGGGCCACCGCGGCTTTCTTT
-,TRBJ2-3,TRBD2,TRBV5-6,CASSLSSGVTDTQYF,TGTGCCAGCAGCTTATCTAGCGGGGTCACAGATACGCAGTATTTT
-,TRBJ1-4,-,TRBV27,CASSIRRATNEKLFF,TGTGCCAGCAGTATCCGGAGGGCGACTAATGAAAAACTGTTTTTT
-,TRBJ1-2,-,TRBV18,CASSPENSNYGYTF,TGTGCCAGCTCACCGGAGAATTCTAACTATGGCTACACCTTC
-,TRBJ2-1,-,TRBV5-6,CASSLYSNEQFF,TGTGCCAGCAGCTTGTACAGCAATGAGCAGTTCTTC
-,TRBJ2-6,-,TRBV5-1,CASSLGDKSNVLTF,TGCGCCAGCAGCTTGGGGGACAAGTCCAACGTCCTGACTTTC
few,TRBJ1-2,TRBD1,TRBV5-6,CASSRTGAHGYTF,TGTGCCAGCAGCCGGACAGGAGCACATGGCTACACCTTC
few,TRBJ1-5,-,TRBV5-6,CASSSTTGDRPQHF,TGTGCCAGCAGCTCGACAACGGGAGATCGGCCCCAGCATTTT
few,TRBJ1-1,TRBD1,TRBV6-5,CASSYSWDRGFTEAFF,TGTGCCAGCAGTTACTCCTGGGACAGGGGCTTCACTGAAGCTTTCTTT
-,TRBJ2-5,-,TRBV9,CASSLTSGETQYF,TGTGCCAGCAGCCTTACCTCCGGGGAGACCCAGTACTTC
-,TRBJ1-2,TRBD1,TRBV11-2,CASSSHGQDYGYTF,TGTGCCAGCAGCTCTCATGGACAGGACTATGGCTACACCTTC
few,TRBJ2-7,TRBD1,TRBV5-1,CASSPTGDFYEQYF,TGCGCCAGCAGCCCGACAGGGGACTTCTACGAGCAGTACTTC
-,TRBJ2-5,-,TRBV9,CASSADNWETQYF,TGTGCCAGCAGCGCGGACAATTGGGAGACCCAGTACTTC
-,TRBJ2-7,-,TRBV4-3,CASSPTQGSYEQYF,TGCGCCAGCAGCCCGACACAGGGTTCCTACGAGCAGTACTTC
-,TRBJ1-2,-,TRBV6-5,CASSYRGGGYTF,TGTGCCAGCAGTTACAGGGGCGGTGGCTACACCTTC
-,TRBJ2-3,TRBD2,TRBV5-4,CASSGGTSGGASTDTQYF,TGTGCCAGCAGCGGCGGGACTAGCGGGGGGGCCAGCACAGATACGCAGTATTTT
once,TRBJ1-4,-,TRBV6-1,CAGVRVTNEKLFF,TGTGCCGGTGTCCGGGTCACTAATGAAAAACTGTTTTTT
once,TRBJ1-2,TRBD1,TRBV14,CASSPRTGAGYTF,TGTGCCAGCAGCCCCCGGACAGGGGCGGGCTACACCTTC
once,TRBJ2-2,TRBD1,TRBV19,CASSTWTGATGELFF,TGTGCCAGTAGTACCTGGACAGGAGCCACCGGGGAGCTGTTTTTT
-,TRBJ1-2,TRBD1,TRBV19,CASRGTGLIGGYTF,TGTGCCAGTAGGGGGACAGGACTGATAGGCGGCTACACCTTC
once,TRBJ2-7,-,TRBV7-9,CASSREIYEQYF,TGTGCCAGCAGCCGAGAAATATACGAGCAGTACTTC
-,TRBJ2-7,TRBD1,TRBV28,CASSFSGTEVYEQYF,TGTGCCAGCAGTTTTTCCGGGACAGAAGTCTACGAGCAGTACTTC
-,TRBJ1-1,-,TRBV6-4,CASSDSSRGTEAFF,TGTGCCAGCAGTGACTCGAGTAGGGGCACTGAAGCTTTCTTT
once,TRBJ2-7,TRBD2,TRBV9,CASSVAAGAPYEQYF,TGTGCCAGCAGCGTAGCAGCGGGAGCTCCCTACGAGCAGTACTTC